The 4 T cell receptor beta chains below were found in one sample sequenced in a study of cytomegalovirus exposure and HLA in healthy donors. Primers: 60 Vbeta forward and 13 Jbeta reverse. Sequencing was performed with immunoSEQ multiplex PCR; in TCRdb, only in-frame clones are kept and a portion is missing. Of approximately 120,000 clones listed, around 73% are singletons. Sequencing used PBMCs. These receptors came from a man aged 35-49 years in good health and CMV-seronegative.

The genes are TRBV18 and TRBJ2-1; TRBD1 is a possible D gene (7 bases). The V end lost 5 bases, the J end lost 4 bases, and 18 bases lay between the germline ends. Germline-derived CDR1 and CDR2 are KGHSH and LQKENI. The CDR3 sequence is 16 residues long. The CDR3 here is CASSANRGGVYNEQFF. The CDR3 nucleotides are TGTGCCAGCTCAGCCAACAGGGGAGGTGTGTACAATGAGCAGTTCTTC. The variable domain in full, completed from reference TRBV18 and TRBJ2-1, reads NAGVMQNPRHLVRRRGQEARLRCSPMKGHSHVYWYRQLPEEGLKFMVYLQKENIIDESGMPKERFSAEFPKEGPSILRIQQVVRGDSAAYFCASSANRGGVYNEQFFGPGTRLTVL.

In regard to this clone: A junction end diverges from the germline sequence, so it may reflect a read error. The V call is TRBV5-6, the J call TRBJ2-5; D perhaps matches TRBD2 (7 bases). The CDR3 consists of 15 residues. Per the germline V gene, CDR1 is SGHDT and CDR2 is YYEEEE. The CDR3 sequence is CPSSSRGRGQETQYF. CDR3 DNA sequence: TGTCCCAGCAGCTCGCGGGGGCGCGGTCAAGAGACCCAGTACTTC. Using reference TRBV5-6 and TRBJ2-5 for the parts outside the CDR3, the full variable domain is DAGVTQSPTHLIKTRGQQVTLRCSPKSGHDTVSWYQQALGQGPQFIFQYYEEEERQRGNFPDRFSGHQFPNYSSELNVNALLLGDSALYLCPSSSRGRGQETQYFGPGTRLLVL.

The V and J genes are TRBV4-1 and TRBJ2-7, with D maybe TRBD2 (5 bases). Between the trimmed V and J ends, which lost 1 base and 5 bases, there was a span of 18 bases. Germline values: CDR1 MGHRA, CDR2 YSYEKL. The CDR3 loop spans 16 amino acids. The CDR3, as DNA: TGCGCCAGCAGCCAAGTGAGCGGAGGCCTTCGGGACGAGCAGTACTTC. This gives the protein CASSQVSGGLRDEQYF.

This clone was detected a few times. The chain links TRBV9 to TRBJ1-5; 10 bases align to TRBD1. This CDR3 has 15 amino acids. CDR1 and CDR2 (germline): SGDLS, YYNGEE. V shed 4 bases and J 4 bases; nucleotides not matched to a gene: 5. CDR3 residues: CASSPEGQGNQPQHF. CDR3 nucleotides: TGTGCCAGCAGCCCAGAGGGACAGGGGAATCAGCCCCAGCATTTT. Full variable domain (remainder filled in from reference TRBV9 and TRBJ1-5): DSGVTQTPKHLITATGQRVTLRCSPRSGDLSVYWYQQSLDQGLQFLIQYYNGEERAKGNILERFSAQQFPDLHSELNLSSLELGDSALYFCASSPEGQGNQPQHFGDGTRLSIL.